The TCR beta chain under discussion was sequenced for a study of cytomegalovirus exposure and HLA in healthy donors. Study-wide results and caveats: The authors later found most CMV-associated TCR beta chains appeared HLA-restricted. A later analysis associated approximately 17,000 TCR beta sequences with HLA alleles at a 0.05 false discovery rate. Donors were assumed by presence/absence analyses to have roughly uniform sequencing depth.

Vbeta (60) and Jbeta (13) primers were used in the PCR. Clones were read by immunoSEQ multiplex PCR, and TCRdb kept only the in-frame ones, dropping some. The sample consists of 180,000 or so clones, 75% of them appearing once. Regarding this clone: The antigen is not known.

Germline CDR1 reads LNHNV; CDR2 reads YYDKDF (reference sequence). The CDR3 spans 14 residues. Trimming took 3 bases from V and 3 from J, leaving 9 bases between them. V gene TRBV15 combines with J gene TRBJ1-5; a possible D gene is TRBD1 (6 bases). Sequencing was done on a sample of PBMCs. The receptor was isolated from a woman between 40 and 55 years old in good health and CMV-seropositive. CDR3 sequence (DNA): TGTGCCACCAGCAGTCGGACAGACAATCAGCCCCAGCATTTT. Encoded protein: CATSSRTDNQPQHF.